The 30 T cell receptor beta chains below come from one sample, sequenced in a study of T cell repertoires in cytomegalovirus infection (dated by TCRdb to between 2018 and 2020). Sequencing took place on an Illumina HiSeq 1500. TCRdb reprocessed the public reads (quality trimming at Q25 with fastp, clone calling with MiXCR) and kept in-frame beta chains. CDR3 protein duplicates are merged, each entry listing the most common genes and DNA. The sample yields some 920,000 distinct CDR3 sequences; roughly 30% were counted once. The ten most abundant clones make up 11% to 15% of the sample. The treatment or condition label, as the study defines it: in vitro stimulation with specific CMV peptide epitopes to enrich CMV-specific T cells. Their antigens remain unidentified. The sample in question was cultured CD8+ T cells from PBMCs, obtained from culture after CMV antigen stimulation. Receptors were obtained from a human donor in good health (CMV status not recorded). Some clones in this sample may be carry-over from other donors' samples.

This clonotype was recorded many times. CDR3 DNA sequence: TGTGCCAGCAGCTCTCGGGACAGGGTTTACAATGAGCAGTTCTTC. This encodes CASSSRDRVYNEQFF. The rearrangement joins TRBV7-9 to TRBJ2-1; 9 nucleotides agree with TRBD1. The V segment lost 4 bases and the J segment 4 bases; nucleotides outside the gene matches: 5. Germline V lookup: CDR1 SEHNR, CDR2 FQNEAQ (reference sequence). The CDR3 is 15 amino acids.

This chain links TRBV2 with TRBJ2-3; D is unresolved. This CDR3 spans 13 amino acids. Looked up from germline, CDR1 is SNHLY and CDR2 is FYNNEI. Trimming stripped 2 bases from V and 8 bases from J, with 11 bases between. CDR3: CASSEPRKVTQYF. In DNA form, the CDR3 reads TGTGCCAGCAGTGAACCCCGTAAAGTTACGCAGTATTTT.

This clonotype was detected a few times. The chain is built from TRBV5-1 and TRBJ1-1; maybe TRBD1 (5 bases). The CDR3 totals 13 residues. CDR1 and CDR2 from the germline V gene are SGHRS and YFSETQ. Trimming took 2 bases from V and 6 from J, leaving 11 bases between them. The DNA for the CDR3 is TGCGCCAGCAGCTTTCCAGGGAGAGCTGAAGCTTTCTTT. It yields the protein CASSFPGRAEAFF.

This chain uses TRBV7-4 with TRBJ1-2; 7 positions agree with TRBD1. The V segment lost 1 base and the J segment 4 bases; nucleotides outside the gene matches: 6. This CDR3 has 15 amino acids. The germline gives CDR1 SGHVT, CDR2 SQSDAQ. CDR3 bases: TGTGCCAGCAGCTTAGAAAAAGGACAGGTCTATGGCTACACCTTC. Encoded protein: CASSLEKGQVYGYTF.

V is TRBV7-4 and J is TRBJ1-6, with TRBD1 identical over 8 bases. The germline V gene has CDR1 SGHVT and CDR2 SQSDAQ. The V segment lost 5 bases and the J segment 7 bases; nucleotides outside the gene matches: 4. This CDR3 spans 14 amino acids. CDR3 nucleotides: TGTGCCAGCAGCCCGACAGGGGTCAATTCACCCCTCCACTTT. Translated, it gives CASSPTGVNSPLHF.

Worth noting for this clonotype: A much larger clone lies a single base off, so this may be a read error. The chain joins TRBV7-6 to TRBJ1-2; the D is unclear. Germline V gives CDR1 SGHVS, CDR2 FNYEAQ. Trimming took off 5 bases at V and 6 bases at J, with 10 bases between the two ends. This CDR3 spans 12 amino acids. Here the CDR3 reads CASSQLEDGYTF. For the CDR3, the DNA is TGTGCCAGCAGCCAGTTGGAGGATGGCTACACCTTC.

This clonotype was recorded a few times. The chain recombines TRBV7-6 with TRBJ1-1; a weak D match, TRBD1 (5 bases). This CDR3 spans 11 amino acids. With 5 bases removed from V and 11 bases from J, the gap between germline ends came to 12 bases. Germline lookup yields CDR1 SGHVS and CDR2 FNYEAQ. In nucleotides, the CDR3 is TGTGCCAGCAGCGTTCCAGGGCCGGCTTTCTTT. It specifies CASSVPGPAFF.

There are many counts of this clonotype. The chain uses TRBV7-6 and TRBJ2-3, with 7 bases lining up with TRBD2. Germline values: CDR1 SGHVS, CDR2 FNYEAQ. J gave up 4 bases and V 2 bases, and 9 bases lay outside the gene matches. This CDR3 region has 16 residues. The CDR3 sequence: CASSLNGGSPPDTQYF. CDR3 DNA sequence: TGTGCCAGCAGCTTAAACGGGGGGTCCCCCCCAGATACGCAGTATTTT.

This clonotype was counted between two and nine times. J is TRBJ2-1 and V is TRBV9, with TRBD1 matching over 7 bases. V trimming: 3 bases; J trimming: 9 bases; junction bases outside the gene matches: 15. There are 16 residues in the CDR3. CDR1 is SGDLS and CDR2 is YYNGEE in the germline V gene. The CDR3 DNA follows: TGTGCCAGCAGCGGGCGACAGGGTATGGACCAGTTTGAGCAGTTCTTC. Protein product: CASSGRQGMDQFEQFF.

This clonotype was seen many times. V is TRBV7-6 and J is TRBJ1-1; D not certain. The CDR3 is made up of 14 amino acids. CDR1 and CDR2 from the germline V gene are SGHVS and FNYEAQ. V lost 2 bases and J lost 5, with 12 bases in between. CDR3 DNA sequence: TGTGCCAGCAGCTTAAACATCCTTGGGACTGAAGCTTTCTTT. This gives the protein CASSLNILGTEAFF.

On this clonotype: A much larger clone differs from this one at a single base, so this may be a read error. The chain recombines TRBV7-8 with TRBJ2-1; D might be TRBD2 (6 bases). V was shortened by 1 base and J by 3 bases, with 10 bases between the two germline ends. The CDR3 covers 15 residues. Germline V gives CDR1 SGHVS, CDR2 FQNEAQ. For the CDR3, the DNA is TGTGCCAGCAGCTTAGTAGCGGCTATCTACAATGAGCAGTTCTTC. This translates into CASSLVAAIYNEQFF. Drawing the rest from reference TRBV7-8 and TRBJ2-1, the complete variable domain is GAGVSQSPRYKVAKRGQDVALRCDPISGHVSLFWYQQALGQGPEFLTYFQNEAQLDKSGLPSDRFFAERPEGSVSTLKIQRTQQEDSAVYLCASSLVAAIYNEQFFGPGTRLTVL.

This chain connects TRBV19 to TRBJ2-1, with 9 bases lining up with TRBD1. V lost 5 bases and J lost 5; bases outside the gene matches: 4. CDR1 is LNHDA, CDR2 SQIVND, per germline (reference sequence). This CDR3 spans 14 amino acids. CDR3 amino acids: CASSGGQGNNEQFF. The CDR3 nucleotides read TGTGCCAGTAGTGGGGGACAGGGAAACAATGAGCAGTTCTTC.

This clonotype was recorded many times. V and J are TRBV10-3 and TRBJ2-3; the D is unclear. Deletions cut 5 bases from V and 6 bases from J, with 15 bases between. This CDR3 is 14 amino acids long. Germline V lookup: CDR1 ENHRY, CDR2 SYGVKD. Here the CDR3 reads CAISTGPQWDTQYF. The CDR3 DNA sequence: TGTGCCATCAGTACCGGGCCTCAGTGGGATACGCAGTATTTT.

This clonotype occurred a few times. This sequence joins TRBV20-1 and TRBJ2-1; D tentatively fits TRBD1 or TRBD2 (6 bases each). The length of the CDR3 is 13 residues. The V gene lost 0 bases and the J gene lost 10 bases, with 13 bases spanning the gap. The germline V gene has CDR1 DFQATT and CDR2 SNEGSKA (reference sequence). The CDR3 reads CSARDWVGGEQFF. As DNA, the CDR3 is TGCAGTGCTAGAGATTGGGTAGGGGGGGAGCAGTTCTTC.

The sample holds a few counts of this clonotype. The V and J genes are TRBV12-3 or TRBV12-4 and TRBJ1-1; D unresolved. The CDR3 has 13 residues. V was pared by 7 bases and J by 0 bases, with 9 bases between. CDR3 sequence (DNA): TGTGCCAGCATTACTACACTGAACACTGAAGCTTTCTTT. Translated: CASITTLNTEAFF.

As for this clonotype: Being one base from a much bigger clone, this may be a read error. This sequence joins TRBV12-3 or TRBV12-4 and TRBJ1-4; perhaps TRBD1 as D (5 bases). The CDR3 consists of 14 residues. Trimming took off 6 bases at V and 7 bases at J, with 15 bases between the two ends. In DNA form, the CDR3 reads TGTGCCAGCAGAAGGGACTCAGGTTGTGAAAAACTGTTTTTT. This sequence encodes CASRRDSGCEKLFF.

This clonotype has ten or more counts. V is TRBV19 and J is TRBJ1-2, with 7 bases matching TRBD1. The CDR3 consists of 13 residues. Germline V CDR1 and CDR2: LNHDA, SQIVND (reference sequence). Trimming took 7 bases from V and 9 from J; bases not matched to a gene: 11. The CDR3 DNA follows: TGTGCCAGTACGTCCGGGACAGCGCATAGCTACACCTTC. This translates into CASTSGTAHSYTF.

Points on this clonotype: Being one base from a much bigger clone, this may be a read error. V gene TRBV7-3 combines with J gene TRBJ2-1; D is undetermined. There are 16 residues in the CDR3. Between the trimmed V and J ends, which lost 0 bases and 2 bases, there was a span of 11 bases. CDR1 is SGHTA, CDR2 FQGTGA, per germline. This chain's CDR3 is CASSLTGLTAYNEQFF. In DNA, the CDR3 is TGTGCCAGCAGCTTAACAGGCCTAACTGCCTACAATGAGCAGTTCTTC. The complete variable domain, with remaining parts taken from reference TRBV7-3 and TRBJ2-1, reads GAGVSQTPSNKVTEKGKYVELRCDPISGHTALYWYRQSLGQGPEFLIYFQGTGAADDSGLPNDRFFAVRPEGSVSTLKIQRTERGDSAVYLCASSLTGLTAYNEQFFGPGTRLTVL.

This clonotype showed up just a few times. The chain links TRBV5-4 to TRBJ1-2; TRBD1 agrees at 8 bases. Per germline, CDR1 SGHNT and CDR2 YYREEE (reference sequence). The V and J ends lost 5 bases and 4 bases, in that order; junction bases with no gene match: 10. CDR3 size: 15 residues. The CDR3 DNA follows: TGTGCCAGCAGGCCAGACAGGGGTAGTGGCTATGGCTACACCTTC. It encodes CASRPDRGSGYGYTF.

This clonotype has more than one count but fewer than ten. The chain combines TRBV4-1 with TRBJ1-2; the D is unclear. The germline V gene has CDR1 MGHRA and CDR2 YSYEKL. V was shortened by 4 bases and J by 8 bases, with 17 bases between the two germline ends. The length of the CDR3 is 14 residues. The CDR3 loop is CASSLGGGSGGYTF. The DNA for the CDR3 is TGCGCCAGCAGCCTAGGCGGAGGTTCCGGGGGCTACACCTTC.

This clonotype was counted a few times. CDR3 in DNA: TGTGCCATCAGCGACGGACAGGCCAATCAGCCCCAGCATTTT. Translating it yields CAISDGQANQPQHF. This rearrangement joins TRBV10-3 to TRBJ1-5, with TRBD1 identical over 7 bases. CDR1 and CDR2 (germline): ENHRY, SYGVKD. The CDR3 is 14 amino acids. Trimming removed 6 bases from V and 3 bases from J; junction bases left unmatched: 5.

Note on this clonotype: This sequence may be a read error, since a much larger clone differs from it by one base. The chain combines TRBV7-8 with TRBJ1-5; TRBD1 matches at 8 bases. The V gene's germline CDR1 is SGHVS and CDR2 FQNEAQ. Germline trimming cut 10 bases from V and 3 bases from J; bases unmatched to any gene: 14. The CDR3 has 16 residues. The CDR3 is CANRPAGTGYNQPQHF. DNA for the CDR3: TGTGCCAACAGACCAGCCGGGACAGGCTACAATCAGCCCCAGCATTTT.

This clonotype has just a few counts. The chain employs TRBV6-1 and TRBJ1-1, with 7 bases that match TRBD1. The CDR3 runs 15 residues. Germline CDR1 MNHNS, CDR2 SASEGT. Trimming removed 6 bases from V and 2 bases from J; junction bases left unmatched: 9. DNA for the CDR3: TGTGCCAGCAGCATGACAGGGTTTTTAAACACTGAAGCTTTCTTT. It codes for CASSMTGFLNTEAFF.

The J gene is TRBJ1-5, the V gene TRBV10-1; TRBD1 might be the D (6 bases). Trimming took 4 bases from V and 1 from J, leaving 14 bases between them. The V gene's germline CDR1 is WNHNN and CDR2 SYGVQD (reference sequence). CDR3 length: 16 amino acids. In nucleotides, the CDR3 is TGCGCCAGCAGTGGGGGGGGCGCGGGGAGCAATCAGCCCCAGCATTTT. The encoded protein is CASSGGGAGSNQPQHF.

This clonotype came up many times. The chain links TRBV7-2 to TRBJ2-3, with 7 bases lining up with TRBD1. After removal of 5 bases from V and 0 bases from J, the junction contained 8 bases not matched to a gene. CDR1 is SGHTA and CDR2 is FQGNSA in the germline V gene. The CDR3 has 16 amino acids. In DNA, the CDR3 is TGTGCCAGCAGCGATGGGACAGCCCCTAGCACAGATACGCAGTATTTT. It codes for CASSDGTAPSTDTQYF.

This clonotype has just a few counts. The V gene is TRBV20-1, the J gene TRBJ2-7, with 7 bases aligning to TRBD1. Germline V gives CDR1 DFQATT, CDR2 SNEGSKA (reference sequence). With 4 bases clipped from V and 2 bases from J, the junction kept 8 bases outside the gene matches. CDR3 size: 14 residues. The DNA of the CDR3 is TGCAGTGCTACCCGAAGGGGGCGGCCCTACGAGCAGTACTTC. Its protein product is CSATRRGRPYEQYF.

This clonotype was seen more than once but under ten times. This chain uses TRBV10-2 with TRBJ2-4; 8 nucleotides match TRBD1. The trim removed 8 bases at V and 0 bases at J, leaving 6 bases unmatched. The CDR3 loop spans 15 amino acids. CDR1 is WSHSY and CDR2 is SAAADI in the germline V gene. The CDR3 reads CASGDRPLAKNIQYF. The CDR3, as DNA: TGCGCCAGCGGGGACAGGCCCCTAGCCAAAAACATTCAGTACTTC.

This clonotype was seen a few times. The CDR3 bases are TGTGCCAGCAGAAATAGCGGGGGGGCCCCTTACAATGAGCAGTTCTTC. This encodes CASRNSGGAPYNEQFF. The chain carries TRBV7-2 and TRBJ2-1, with 11 bases fitting TRBD2. Germline values: CDR1 SGHTA, CDR2 FQGNSA. The ends lost 6 bases at V and 4 bases at J; junction bases unmatched: 8. The CDR3 sequence is 16 residues long.

In this sample, this clonotype turned up a few times. V is TRBV28 and J is TRBJ1-5, with D possibly TRBD1 on 6 matching bases. The V gene's germline CDR1 is MDHEN and CDR2 SYDVKM. The CDR3 contains 14 residues. V was cut by 10 bases and J by 0 bases, with 13 bases left in between. This chain's CDR3 is CAILRGGSNQPQHF. The DNA of the CDR3 is TGTGCCATCCTCCGAGGGGGTAGCAATCAGCCCCAGCATTTT.

This clonotype was observed a few times. V is TRBV7-6 and J is TRBJ2-3; either TRBD1 or TRBD2 may supply D (6 bases each). Germline V lookup: CDR1 SGHVS, CDR2 FNYEAQ. Trimming stripped 2 bases from V and 6 bases from J, with 18 bases between. The CDR3 consists of 16 residues. CDR3 protein: CASSLRGAVVVDTQYF. The CDR3 region has the DNA TGTGCCAGCAGCTTAAGGGGGGCGGTCGTGGTTGATACGCAGTATTTT.